This T cell receptor beta chain was recorded in a study of patients and donors after allogeneic stem cell transplantation. TCRdb redid the calling of the RT-PCR reads with MiXCR, one entry per CDR3 protein. Here the sample spans about 960,000 distinct CDR3 sequences, approximately 19% being singletons. This clonotype was counted between two and nine times. Germline values: CDR1 SGHKS, CDR2 YYEKEE (reference sequence). The germline V and J ends were trimmed by 1 base and 4 bases, with 18 bases remaining between them. This CDR3 region has 16 residues. The gene calls are TRBV5-5 and TRBJ2-7; possibly TRBD1 for D (5 bases). The sequenced sample was blood, either unsorted or a sorted T cell fraction (not recorded which). The receptor's source is a human donor who was either an allogeneic HSCT recipient or a stem cell or donor lymphocyte infusion donor (not recorded which). It is not recorded whose cells these are; they may come from a transplant donor. CDR3 coding DNA: TGTGCCAGCAGCTTGCTTACCGGACAAAACCAATACGAGCAGTACTTC. Translation: CASSLLTGQNQYEQYF. The full variable domain, in which reference TRBV5-5 and TRBJ2-7 provide the parts outside the CDR3, is DAGVTQSPTHLIKTRGQQVTLRCSPISGHKSVSWYQQVLGQGPQFIFQYYEKEERGRGNFPDRFSARQFPNYSSELNVNALLLGDSALYLCASSLLTGQNQYEQYFGPGTRLTVT.